The sequence of this TCR beta chain was determined in a study of CD8 T cells in Susac syndrome. This CDR3 has 14 amino acids. V lost 5 bases and J lost 1, with 11 bases in between. CDR1 and CDR2 from the germline V gene are SGHVT and SQSDAQ. RNA amounts of roughly 0.45 to 1 ug underwent reverse transcription with random hexamers. Via MiXCR, TCRdb re-called the immunoSEQ multiplex PCR reads, giving one row per CDR3 protein. The sample holds around 270,000 distinct CDR3 sequences, roughly 85% seen once. Isolation of CD8+ and CD4+ T cells was performed negatively, whereas enrichment of TEMRA cells was done by FACS.

Material: CD8+ T cells from PBMCs. The receptor was isolated from a human donor with multiple sclerosis. This chain links TRBV7-4 with TRBJ1-1; D not resolved. CDR3 bases: TGTGCCAGCAGCGCCCTGGGGAGGAACACTGAAGCTTTCTTT. As protein: CASSALGRNTEAFF.